These 10 T cell receptor beta chains share one sample of origin, sequenced in a study of Graves' ophthalmopathy and Graves' hyperthyroidism. RNA transcripts were the template, and TCR beta CDR3 regions were amplified from them. Scientists carried out first-round RT-PCR using HTBI primers and then a second-round multiplex PCR. TCRdb independently ran MiXCR on the multiplex PCR reads; one entry per CDR3 protein. In the table there are about 500,000 distinct CDR3 sequences, 14% of which are singletons. Sequencing was performed on blood. The origin of the receptors is a woman aged 30 to 39 with Graves' ophthalmopathy.

At least ten counts were recorded for this clonotype. The chain recombines TRBV27 with TRBJ1-1, with TRBD1 matching 9 bases. The CDR3 has 13 amino acids. The germline gives CDR1 MNHEY, CDR2 SMNVEV (reference sequence). The V gene end was trimmed by 6 bases and the J gene end by 4 bases; junction bases not matched to a gene: 3. The CDR3 sequence is CASRGTGSTEAFF. CDR3 DNA sequence: TGTGCCAGCAGAGGGACAGGGAGCACTGAAGCTTTCTTT.

This clonotype has only a few counts. The chain employs TRBV11-2 and TRBJ2-5; perhaps TRBD1 as D (6 bases). The V gene lost 5 bases and the J gene lost 7 bases, with 20 bases spanning the gap. The CDR3 spans 15 residues. CDR1 SGHAT and CDR2 FQNNGV come from the germline V gene. CDR3 in amino acids: CASSLRDNIRGTQYF. As DNA, the CDR3 is TGTGCCAGCAGCCTCCGGGACAACATTCGGGGGACCCAGTACTTC.

This clonotype was found many times. This sequence joins TRBV6-1 and TRBJ1-6; D not resolved. This CDR3 is built from 14 residues. V lost 8 bases and J lost 4, with 12 bases in between. Germline assignment: CDR1 MNHNS and CDR2 SASEGT. The chain's CDR3 is CASYAGRYNSPLHF. The CDR3 nucleotides are TGTGCCAGCTACGCGGGGAGGTATAATTCACCCCTCCACTTT.

This clonotype has a count of ten or more. The chain couples TRBV20-1 to TRBJ2-4; D tentatively reads TRBD1 or TRBD2 (6 bases each). CDR1 and CDR2 (germline): DFQATT, SNEGSKA (reference sequence). V was trimmed by 6 bases and J by 1 base, leaving 16 bases between them. CDR3 length: 15 residues. The CDR3 reads CSAEGGVRAKNIQYF. CDR3 DNA: TGCAGTGCCGAGGGGGGCGTGAGGGCCAAAAACATTCAGTACTTC.

In this sample, this clonotype turned up a few times. The chain couples TRBV2 to TRBJ2-4, with D perhaps given as TRBD1 or TRBD2 (5 bases each). Trimming pared 6 bases from V and 4 bases from J, leaving 25 bases between. The germline CDR1 and CDR2 sequences are SNHLY and FYNNEI. The CDR3 runs 18 residues. The CDR3 DNA sequence: TGTGCCAGCAGGAAGGGGCACCGGGGCGACCAGCCAAAAAACATTCAGTACTTC. The encoded protein is CASRKGHRGDQPKNIQYF.

As regards this clonotype: A much larger clone sits a single nucleotide away, making a read error possible. It is unclear where the CDR3 begins or ends on the DNA, so no DNA is shown, and the CDR3 is as TCRdb lists it. This sequence joins TRBV6-5 and TRBJ1-5. In germline, CDR1 is MNHEY, CDR2 SVGAGI. The CDR3 region is 18 residues in length, termini included. CDR3 protein: CASSNVWGGGSVGQPKHF.

This clonotype appeared many times. This rearrangement joins TRBV28 to TRBJ1-5, with TRBD1 matching 8 bases. CDR1 MDHEN and CDR2 SYDVKM come from the germline V gene. CDR3 length equals 20 residues. The J segment lost 0 bases and the V segment lost 1 base, leaving 14 bases of the junction unmatched. The DNA of the CDR3 is TGTGCCAGCAGTTTATATGGGGGCGGACAGGGCGGGTATAGCAATCAGCCCCAGCATTTT. This sequence encodes CASSLYGGGQGGYSNQPQHF.

The table lists this clonotype with many counts. The chain carries TRBV7-6 and TRBJ1-6; maybe TRBD1 (5 bases). V was trimmed by 3 bases and J by 5 bases, leaving 8 bases between them. Germline loops: CDR1 SGHVS, CDR2 FNYEAQ. The CDR3 runs 14 residues. CDR3 loop: CASSLTANNSPLHF. CDR3 DNA: TGTGCCAGCAGCTTGACAGCCAATAATTCACCCCTCCACTTT.

In its sample, this clonotype was seen many times. The J gene is TRBJ2-4, the V gene TRBV7-2, with D unclear. Germline V gene data show CDR1 as SGHTA and CDR2 as FQGNSA. There are 16 residues in the CDR3. Trimming removed 0 bases at V and 6 bases at J, with 15 bases between. The CDR3 region is CASSLATTSWGNIQYF. CDR3 DNA: TGTGCCAGCAGCTTAGCGACAACCTCTTGGGGAAACATTCAGTACTTC.

This clonotype was counted only a few times. The chain is built from TRBV27 and TRBJ2-2, with a possible D match to TRBD2 (5 bases). This CDR3 spans 16 amino acids. Germline V gives CDR1 MNHEY, CDR2 SMNVEV (reference sequence). Trimming pared 3 bases from V and 7 bases from J, leaving 18 bases between. CDR3 amino acids: CASSLDGGPSGGELFF. DNA of the CDR3: TGTGCCAGCAGTTTGGACGGAGGTCCTTCTGGCGGGGAGCTGTTTTTT.